This T cell receptor beta chain was observed in a study of T cell changes during pregnancy in multiple sclerosis. CDR1 and CDR2 (germline): SGHNT, YYREEE (reference sequence). The CDR3 is 16 residues long. The V gene lost 0 bases and the J gene lost 3 bases, with 13 bases spanning the gap. The method was immunoSEQ multiplex PCR; TCRdb's version includes in-frame clones alone and lacks a portion of them. Of tens of thousands of clones listed, approximately 90% are singletons. The specimen comprised peripheral blood, sampled before pregnancy. The TCR sequence derives from a female donor with multiple sclerosis, enrolled in a pregnancy study. This chain joins TRBV5-4 and TRBJ2-1; D is perhaps TRBD2 (6 bases). The CDR3 protein is CASSLEWGDHYNEQFF. The CDR3 nucleotides are TGTGCCAGCAGCTTGGAGTGGGGGGACCACTACAATGAGCAGTTCTTC.